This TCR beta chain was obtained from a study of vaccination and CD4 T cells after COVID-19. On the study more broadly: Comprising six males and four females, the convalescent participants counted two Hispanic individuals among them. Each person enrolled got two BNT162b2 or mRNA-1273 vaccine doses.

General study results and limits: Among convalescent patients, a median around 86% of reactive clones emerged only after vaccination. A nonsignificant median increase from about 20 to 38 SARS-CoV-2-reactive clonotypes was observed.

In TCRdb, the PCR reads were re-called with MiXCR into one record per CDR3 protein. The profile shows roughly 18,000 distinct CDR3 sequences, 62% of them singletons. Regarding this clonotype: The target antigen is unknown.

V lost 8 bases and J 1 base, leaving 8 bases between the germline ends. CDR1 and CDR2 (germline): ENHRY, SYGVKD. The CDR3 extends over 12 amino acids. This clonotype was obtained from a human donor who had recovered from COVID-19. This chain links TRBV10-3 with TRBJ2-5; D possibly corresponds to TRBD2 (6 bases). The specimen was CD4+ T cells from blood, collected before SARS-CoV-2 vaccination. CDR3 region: CAIGDFQETQYF. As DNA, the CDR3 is TGTGCCATCGGGGACTTCCAAGAGACCCAGTACTTC.